This TCR beta chain stems from a study of blood T cells in healthy people across ages. Combining a sample-barcoded 5' primer with a J-beta primer mix, a second PCR ran for about 7 to 12 cycles. MiXCR, applied by TCRdb to the 5' RACE reads, yields one record per CDR3 protein. Of approximately 580,000 distinct CDR3 sequences listed, nearly 25% are singletons. The same sample was also studied in work on T cells of mothers and their children.

The sequencing input was blood. The TCR originated in a boy aged 5-17 years in good health.

The CDR3 is CASSFTTGHEQYF. The CDR3 region has the DNA TGTGCCAGCAGTTTCACTACCGGACACGAGCAGTACTTC. This rearrangement joins TRBV27 to TRBJ2-7; D gene unclear. Trimming took 3 bases from V and 5 from J, leaving 11 bases between them. The CDR3 has 13 amino acids. The germline CDR1 and CDR2 sequences are MNHEY and SMNVEV (reference sequence).